The rows below give T cell receptor beta chains drawn from one sample of a study of cytomegalovirus exposure and HLA in healthy donors. Sequencing used immunoSEQ multiplex PCR; TCRdb keeps in-frame clones, though not all of them. The table records some 140,000 clones, less than 85% of them present only once. The sequenced sample consisted of PBMCs. The receptors stem from a woman aged 45-65 years in good health and CMV-seropositive. Each CDR3 is given with its conserved first and last residue. Each record gives: clone size, V gene, J gene, D gene, CDR3 protein, CDR3 DNA. D genes are given only for firm matches. Rows give clone size only sometimes, using once, few, many, or a class for an expanded clone.

.,TRBV6-5,TRBJ1-5,.,CASSPYSNSNQPQHF,TGTGCCAGCAGCCCTTACAGCAATAGCAATCAGCCCCAGCATTTT
.,TRBV28,TRBJ2-7,TRBD1,CASSFGQGYSYEQYF,TGTGCCAGCAGTTTTGGACAGGGATACTCCTACGAGCAGTACTTC
.,TRBV7-2,TRBJ2-3,.,CASLLRSSTDTQYF,TGTGCCAGCCTACTGCGGTCTAGCACAGATACGCAGTATTTT
.,TRBV18,TRBJ1-5,.,CASSPLGDQPQHF,TGTGCCAGCTCACCACTCGGGGATCAGCCCCAGCATTTT
.,TRBV5-1,TRBJ2-1,TRBD2,CASSRNSGTSGGRGEQFF,TGCGCCAGCAGCCGAAATTCCGGGACTAGCGGGGGGAGGGGTGAGCAGTTCTTC
few,TRBV5-4,TRBJ2-2,.,CASSRGGGDTGELFF,TGTGCCAGCAGCCGGGGAGGGGGGGACACCGGGGAGCTGTTTTTT
.,TRBV7-2,TRBJ1-1,.,CASSLAAGNTEAFF,TGTGCCAGCAGCTTAGCGGCAGGGAACACTGAAGCTTTCTTT
once,TRBV5-1,TRBJ2-1,.,CASAIQDSYNEQFF,TGCGCCAGCGCTATACAGGACTCCTACAATGAGCAGTTCTTC
.,TRBV6-5,TRBJ2-7,TRBD1,CASSRGGLEQYF,TGTGCCAGCAGTAGAGGGGGCCTCGAGCAGTACTTC
few,TRBV5-1,TRBJ1-4,.,CASSLGGRGDSEKLFF,TGCGCCAGCAGCTTGGGAGGACGGGGGGATAGTGAAAAACTGTTTTTT
.,TRBV11-3,TRBJ1-4,.,CASSRGANEKLFF,TGTGCCAGCAGCCGGGGGGCTAATGAAAAACTGTTTTTT
.,TRBV9,TRBJ2-1,TRBD1,CASSPDRGGYNEQFF,TGTGCCAGCAGCCCAGACAGGGGGGGCTACAATGAGCAGTTCTTC
few,TRBV7-2,TRBJ2-3,.,CASSLSAGTDTQYF,TGTGCCAGCAGCTTATCGGCGGGCACAGATACGCAGTATTTT
.,TRBV7-7,TRBJ2-2,TRBD2,CASSLEAGGHTGELFF,TGTGCTAGCAGCTTAGAAGCGGGGGGGCACACCGGGGAGCTGTTTTTT
.,TRBV4-2,TRBJ2-5,TRBD2,CASSLGLSSGGVQETQYF,TGTGCCAGCAGCCTAGGGCTGAGTAGCGGGGGGGTACAAGAGACCCAGTACTTC
once,TRBV7-2,TRBJ2-7,.,CASSHLDSSYEQYF,TGTGCCAGCAGCCACCTCGACAGCTCCTACGAGCAGTACTTC
.,TRBV7-3,TRBJ2-7,.,CASSLVGPPSSYEQYF,TGTGCCAGCAGCTTAGTTGGGCCACCGAGCTCCTACGAGCAGTACTTC
.,TRBV25-1,TRBJ1-1,.,CASSERTVGGEAFF,TGTGCCAGCAGTGAGAGGACAGTAGGGGGTGAAGCTTTCTTT
.,TRBV5-5,TRBJ1-6,.,CASSAGAVTPLHF,TGTGCCAGCAGCGCGGGGGCCGTAACACCCCTCCACTTT
.,TRBV6-5,TRBJ1-2,.,CASRFSSGYGYTF,TGTGCCAGCAGGTTCTCCTCAGGGTATGGCTACACCTTC
few,TRBV7-2,TRBJ2-6,.,CASTMTGSGANVLTF,TGTGCCAGCACCATGACAGGCTCTGGGGCCAACGTCCTGACTTTC
.,TRBV5-4,TRBJ2-3,TRBD2,CASSSGTSGRTDTQYF,TGTGCCAGCAGCTCCGGGACTAGCGGTCGCACAGATACGCAGTATTTT
.,TRBV2,TRBJ2-3,TRBD1,CASSPGGWTDTQYF,TGTGCCAGCAGTCCAGGGGGTTGGACAGATACGCAGTATTTT
few,TRBV7-9,TRBJ1-6,TRBD1,CASSKQGATSPLHF,TGTGCCAGCAGCAAACAGGGGGCCACCTCACCCCTCCACTTT
.,TRBV7-3,TRBJ2-7,TRBD1,CASSPGTGDYEQYF,TGTGCCAGCAGCCCGGGGACAGGGGACTACGAGCAGTACTTC
.,TRBV5-6,TRBJ2-3,TRBD2,CASSLTGTSGSTDTQYF,TGTGCCAGCAGCCTGACCGGGACTAGCGGTAGCACAGATACGCAGTATTTT
few,TRBV28,TRBJ1-6,TRBD1,CASLPRATGVDNSPLHF,TGTGCCAGCCTACCCCGGGCGACAGGGGTCGATAATTCACCCCTCCACTTT
few,TRBV2,TRBJ1-1,.,CASSGRGRGNTEAFF,TGTGCCAGCAGTGGACGAGGGCGGGGGAACACTGAAGCTTTCTTT
.,TRBV9,TRBJ2-1,TRBD2,CASSPRTSGGGSSYNEQFF,TGTGCCAGCAGCCCCAGGACTAGCGGGGGGGGGAGCTCCTACAATGAGCAGTTCTTC
.,TRBV5-4,TRBJ2-5,TRBD2,CASSIAGRAGGETQYF,TGTGCCAGCAGCATAGCGGGGAGGGCAGGTGGAGAGACCCAGTACTTC
.,TRBV27,TRBJ2-1,TRBD2,CASSLSLAGGPYEQFF,TGTGCCAGCAGTTTATCTCTAGCGGGGGGGCCCTATGAGCAGTTCTTC
.,TRBV9,TRBJ2-3,TRBD2,CASSVATSGGTDTQYF,TGTGCCAGCAGCGTAGCTACGAGCGGGGGGACAGATACGCAGTATTTT
.,TRBV6-1,TRBJ1-2,.,CASSEGQVGTGYTF,TGTGCCAGCAGTGAAGGGCAGGTTGGCACTGGCTACACCTTC
.,TRBV5-8,TRBJ1-1,TRBD1,CASPQGGTGGYPGTEAFF,TGTGCCAGCCCCCAAGGGGGGACAGGGGGCTATCCTGGGACTGAAGCTTTCTTT
.,TRBV19,TRBJ2-7,.,CASSNRDRTYEQYF,TGTGCCAGTAGTAATAGAGACAGGACCTACGAGCAGTACTTC
.,TRBV6-6,TRBJ2-3,TRBD2,CASSPVSGGAPDTQYF,TGTGCCAGCAGTCCCGTTAGCGGGGGGGCCCCAGATACGCAGTATTTT
few,TRBV2,TRBJ1-5,TRBD1,CASRPLTGGQGQPQHF,TGTGCCAGCAGACCCCTGACAGGGGGACAAGGTCAGCCCCAGCATTTT
.,TRBV5-4,TRBJ2-3,TRBD1,CASSYYRGVGTDTQYF,TGTGCCAGCAGTTACTACAGGGGGGTTGGCACAGATACGCAGTATTTT
.,TRBV7-3,TRBJ1-1,TRBD1,CASAAGQGNTEAFF,TGTGCCAGTGCAGCGGGACAGGGGAACACTGAAGCTTTCTTT
.,TRBV5-4,TRBJ1-3,.,CASSLSPGNTIYF,TGTGCCAGCAGCTTGAGCCCTGGAAACACCATATATTTT
.,TRBV10-3,TRBJ2-5,.,CAISQGLASETQYF,TGTGCCATCAGCCAGGGACTGGCTTCGGAGACCCAGTACTTC
few,TRBV6-5,TRBJ2-1,TRBD1,CASSKDRDIFEQFF,TGTGCCAGCAGTAAAGACAGGGACATTTTTGAGCAGTTCTTC
.,TRBV11-1,TRBJ2-7,.,CASSLAGVDYEQYF,TGTGCCAGCAGCTTAGCAGGGGTTGATTACGAGCAGTACTTC
.,TRBV5-4,TRBJ1-1,TRBD1,CASSLGGAGGYTEAFF,TGTGCCAGCAGCTTGGGAGGGGCAGGGGGGTACACTGAAGCTTTCTTT